This TCR beta chain was captured by sequencing in a study of T cell repertoires in cytomegalovirus infection. At the level of the study: Shared public TCR beta signatures pointed to both CMV infection and a matching HLA type. Study results and caveats: The ex vivo response was dominated by HLA-C-restricted CMV-specific TCR beta clonotypes. The study identified carriers of CMV plus the relevant HLA from cumulative public TCR beta family frequency.

This clonotype was counted ten times or more. Antigen: not known. The V end lost 6 bases, the J end lost 4 bases, and 8 bases lay between the germline ends. This CDR3 comprises 12 residues. TCRdb independently ran MiXCR on the reads; one entry per CDR3 protein. The sample gives around 290,000 distinct CDR3 sequences, roughly 25% of which show up once; roughly 13% is in the top ten. The rearrangement uses TRBV12-3 or TRBV12-4 and TRBJ2-3; the D gene is possibly TRBD2 (6 bases). The sample comprised PBMCs. The sequence came from a human donor in good health (CMV status not recorded). Some clones in this sample may be carry-over from other donors' samples. Here the CDR3 reads CASRPGADTQYF. DNA of the CDR3: TGTGCCAGCAGACCGGGGGCAGATACGCAGTATTTT.